The 13 T cell receptor beta chains given below trace back to one sample, sequenced in a study of T cells in Graves' hyperthyroidism and ophthalmopathy. Amplified regions were TCR beta CDR3 sequences from RNA transcripts. A set of HTBI primers served as the primers for a first-round RT-PCR of the TCR CDR3. TCRdb recomputed calls from the multiplex PCR reads with MiXCR, one row per CDR3 protein. Found here are fewer than 600,000 distinct CDR3 sequences, less than 15% of them singletons; the top ten hold approximately 14%. Input material: blood. The receptors stem from a woman in her 40s with Graves' hyperthyroidism.

The chain joins TRBV20-1 to TRBJ1-3; maybe TRBD1 (5 bases). The V gene's germline CDR1 is DFQATT and CDR2 SNEGSKA (reference sequence). The CDR3 is 14 amino acids. With 7 bases removed from V and 0 bases from J, the gap between germline ends came to 13 bases. The CDR3 spells CSVLSRDSGNTIYF. The CDR3 DNA reads as TGCAGTGTCCTATCCAGGGACTCTGGAAACACCATATATTTT.

This clonotype was picked up a small number of times. V and J are TRBV12-3 or TRBV12-4 and TRBJ1-1, with 9 bases matching TRBD1. The V and J ends lost 6 bases and 10 bases, in that order; junction bases with no gene match: 3. The CDR3 consists of 11 residues. CDR3 loop: CASSHRGLAFF. CDR3 coding DNA: TGTGCCAGCAGCCACAGGGGGCTAGCTTTCTTT.

This clonotype was seen repeatedly, ten times or more. This sequence joins TRBV28 and TRBJ2-5, with 11 bases that match TRBD2. V shed 6 bases, J shed 2 bases, and the junction held 8 bases outside the gene matches. This CDR3 is 16 amino acids long. In germline, CDR1 is MDHEN, CDR2 SYDVKM. CDR3 amino acids: CASSYGTSGYQETQYF. The DNA for the CDR3 is TGTGCCAGCAGCTATGGGACTAGCGGCTATCAAGAGACCCAGTACTTC.

V and J are TRBV3-1 and TRBJ2-7; TRBD1 matches 7 bases. With V trimmed by 1 base and J by 2 bases, 8 bases remained unmatched. Germline CDR1 is LGHDT and CDR2 is YNNKEL (reference sequence). The CDR3 consists of 16 residues. This CDR3 reads CASSQGDWQGAYEQYF. As DNA, the CDR3 is TGTGCCAGCAGCCAAGGAGATTGGCAGGGGGCCTACGAGCAGTACTTC.

In regard to this clonotype: This CDR3 fails to terminate in the conserved phenylalanine or tryptophan, so it likely reflects a read error. CDR3 bases: TGCGCCAGCAGCCAAGATGGCGGGGAGTGGGGCTACGAGCAGTACTCC. It translates to CASSQDGGEWGYEQYS. This chain links TRBV4-1 with TRBJ2-7, with a tentative D call TRBD2 (6 bases). V lost 0 bases and J 3 bases, leaving 15 bases between the germline ends. Germline lookup yields CDR1 MGHRA and CDR2 YSYEKL. The CDR3 spans 16 residues.

This clonotype has a count of ten or more. The gene calls are TRBV7-9 and TRBJ2-7; TRBD1 agrees at 8 bases. J gave up 3 bases and V 4 bases, and 11 bases lay outside the gene matches. Germline V lookup: CDR1 SEHNR, CDR2 FQNEAQ (reference sequence). This CDR3 region has 16 residues. In nucleotides, the CDR3 is TGTGCCAGCAGCTCCTTGGTCGGGACAGGAATCTACGAGCAGTACTTC. Translating it yields CASSSLVGTGIYEQYF.

This clonotype showed up many times. The gene calls are TRBV15 and TRBJ2-1, with D uncertain. The ends were cut back, 0 bases at V and 5 bases at J, with 17 bases in the middle. Germline CDR1 and CDR2: LNHNV and YYDKDF (reference sequence). The CDR3 covers 17 residues. DNA of the CDR3: TGTGCCACCAGCAGAGATCCTATGGGCAGCGCCGACAATGAGCAGTTCTTC. It yields the protein CATSRDPMGSADNEQFF.

This clonotype has a count of ten or more. This chain joins TRBV12-3 or TRBV12-4 and TRBJ2-7; TRBD1 aligns across 9 bases. V dropped 6 bases and J dropped 2; count of bases not matched to a gene: 8. The CDR3 extends over 15 amino acids. The CDR3 spells CASSPGQGWAYEQYF. CDR3 sequence (DNA): TGTGCCAGCAGCCCGGGACAGGGATGGGCCTACGAGCAGTACTTC.

The table lists this clonotype with many counts. This chain uses TRBV2 with TRBJ2-1, with TRBD2 matching 12 bases. This CDR3 is built from 18 residues. Germline CDR1 and CDR2: SNHLY and FYNNEI. V dropped 4 bases and J dropped 0; count of bases not matched to a gene: 7. CDR3 DNA: TGTGCCAGCAGTGCTGACCTAGCGGGAGGGAGCTCCTACAATGAGCAGTTCTTC. It encodes CASSADLAGGSSYNEQFF.

This clonotype was counted ten times or more. The gene calls are TRBV13 and TRBJ1-1; D perhaps matches TRBD1 (6 bases). V dropped 3 bases and J dropped 3 bases, with 11 bases sitting between them. In germline, CDR1 is PRHDT, CDR2 FYEKMQ (reference sequence). This CDR3 has 14 amino acids. CDR3 amino acids: CASSLPPGDTEAFF. Written as DNA, the CDR3 is TGTGCCAGCAGCTTGCCCCCAGGGGACACTGAAGCTTTCTTT.

The table lists this clonotype with a few counts. The chain combines TRBV19 with TRBJ2-1, with D tentatively TRBD2 (5 bases). The CDR3 contains 14 residues. Between the trimmed V and J ends, which lost 5 bases and 3 bases, there was a span of 11 bases. From germline, CDR1 is LNHDA and CDR2 SQIVND (reference sequence). This CDR3 reads CASSVWGDYNEQFF. The CDR3 DNA reads as TGTGCCAGTAGTGTATGGGGAGACTACAATGAGCAGTTCTTC.

This clonotype was counted between two and nine times. This chain joins TRBV7-3 and TRBJ2-1, with D unclear. V was cut by 2 bases and J by 6 bases, with 8 bases left in between. The CDR3 runs 13 residues. Germline CDR1 and CDR2: SGHTA and FQGTGA. The CDR3 here is CASSLALTNEQFF. CDR3 bases: TGTGCCAGCAGCTTAGCCTTAACCAATGAGCAGTTCTTC.

This clonotype was seen many times. The chain combines TRBV18 with TRBJ1-1, with 8 bases lining up with TRBD1. In germline, CDR1 is KGHSH, CDR2 LQKENI. This CDR3 comprises 15 residues. J lost 4 bases, V lost 4 bases, and 8 bases had no gene match. The CDR3 region is CASSRLRTGFTEAFF. CDR3 nucleotide sequence: TGTGCCAGCTCACGACTTCGGACAGGGTTCACTGAAGCTTTCTTT.